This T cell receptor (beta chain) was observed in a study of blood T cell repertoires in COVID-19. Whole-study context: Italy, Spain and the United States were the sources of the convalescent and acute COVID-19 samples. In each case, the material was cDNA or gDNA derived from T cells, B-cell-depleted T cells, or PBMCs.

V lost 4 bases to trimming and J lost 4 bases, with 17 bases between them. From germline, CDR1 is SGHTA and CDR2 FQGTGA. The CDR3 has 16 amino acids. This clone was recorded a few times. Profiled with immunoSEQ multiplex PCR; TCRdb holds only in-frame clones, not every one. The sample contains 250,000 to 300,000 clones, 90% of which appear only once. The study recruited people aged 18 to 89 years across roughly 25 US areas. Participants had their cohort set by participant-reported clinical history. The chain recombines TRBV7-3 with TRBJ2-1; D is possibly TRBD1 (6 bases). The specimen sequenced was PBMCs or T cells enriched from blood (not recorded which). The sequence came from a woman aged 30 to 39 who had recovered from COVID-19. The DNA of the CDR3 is TGTGCCAGCAGCTCAACAACAGGGACCAGATACAATGAGCAGTTCTTC. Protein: CASSSTTGTRYNEQFF.